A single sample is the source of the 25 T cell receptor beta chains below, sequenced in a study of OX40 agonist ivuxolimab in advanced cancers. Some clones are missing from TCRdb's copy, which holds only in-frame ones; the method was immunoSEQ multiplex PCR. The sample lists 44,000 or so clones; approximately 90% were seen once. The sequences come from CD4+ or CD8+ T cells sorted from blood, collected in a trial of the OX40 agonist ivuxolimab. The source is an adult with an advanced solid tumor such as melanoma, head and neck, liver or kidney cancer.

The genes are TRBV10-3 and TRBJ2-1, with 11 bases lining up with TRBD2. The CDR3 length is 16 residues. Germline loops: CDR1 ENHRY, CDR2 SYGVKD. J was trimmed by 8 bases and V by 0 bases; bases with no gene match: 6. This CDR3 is CAISESVTSGNDEQFF. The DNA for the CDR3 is TGTGCCATCAGTGAGTCAGTGACTAGCGGGAACGATGAGCAGTTCTTC.

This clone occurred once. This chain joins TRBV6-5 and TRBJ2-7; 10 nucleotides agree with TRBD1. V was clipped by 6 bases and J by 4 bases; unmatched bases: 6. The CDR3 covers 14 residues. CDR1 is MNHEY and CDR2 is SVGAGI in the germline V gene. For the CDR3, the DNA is TGTGCCAGCAGCCCGGGACAGGGGTTTTACGAGCAGTACTTC. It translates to CASSPGQGFYEQYF.

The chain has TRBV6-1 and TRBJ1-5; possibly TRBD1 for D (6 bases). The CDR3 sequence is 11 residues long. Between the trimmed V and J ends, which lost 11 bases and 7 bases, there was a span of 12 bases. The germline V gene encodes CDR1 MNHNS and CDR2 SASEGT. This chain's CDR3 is CAAGGGQPQHF. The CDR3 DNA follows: TGTGCCGCGGGGGGGGGCCAGCCCCAGCATTTT.

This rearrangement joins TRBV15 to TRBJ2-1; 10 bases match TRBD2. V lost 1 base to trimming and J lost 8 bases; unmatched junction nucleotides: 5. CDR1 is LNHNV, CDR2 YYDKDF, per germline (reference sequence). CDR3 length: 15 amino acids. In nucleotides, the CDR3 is TGTGCCACCAGCAGAGCTGCTAGCGGGAGTGATGAGCAGTTCTTC. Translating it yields CATSRAASGSDEQFF.

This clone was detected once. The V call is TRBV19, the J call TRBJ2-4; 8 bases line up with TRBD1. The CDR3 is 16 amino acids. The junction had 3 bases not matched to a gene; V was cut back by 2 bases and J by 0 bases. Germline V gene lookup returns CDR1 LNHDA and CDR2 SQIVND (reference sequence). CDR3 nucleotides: TGTGCCAGTAGTATACGGACAGGGCTAGCCAAAAACATTCAGTACTTC. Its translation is CASSIRTGLAKNIQYF.

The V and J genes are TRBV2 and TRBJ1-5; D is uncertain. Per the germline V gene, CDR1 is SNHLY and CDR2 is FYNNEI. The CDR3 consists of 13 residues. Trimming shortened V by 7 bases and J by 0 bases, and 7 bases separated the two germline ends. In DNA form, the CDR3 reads TGTGCCAGCAACCGGGATAGCAATCAGCCCCAGCATTTT. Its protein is CASNRDSNQPQHF.

As DNA, the CDR3 is TGTGCCAGCAGGGCGGATTTCTACCGCGAGCAGTACTTC. Translating it yields CASRADFYREQYF. The chain couples TRBV6-5 to TRBJ2-7; D unclear. V was trimmed by 6 bases and J by 6 bases, leaving 15 bases between them. CDR1 MNHEY and CDR2 SVGAGI come from the germline V gene. This CDR3 region has 13 residues.

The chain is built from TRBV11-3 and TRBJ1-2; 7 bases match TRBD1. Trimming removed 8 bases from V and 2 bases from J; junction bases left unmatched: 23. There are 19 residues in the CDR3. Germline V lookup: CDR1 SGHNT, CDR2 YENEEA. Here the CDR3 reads CASYLATCVGTDQNYGYTF. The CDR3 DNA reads TGTGCCAGCTACCTCGCAACTTGTGTCGGGACAGACCAGAACTATGGCTACACCTTC.

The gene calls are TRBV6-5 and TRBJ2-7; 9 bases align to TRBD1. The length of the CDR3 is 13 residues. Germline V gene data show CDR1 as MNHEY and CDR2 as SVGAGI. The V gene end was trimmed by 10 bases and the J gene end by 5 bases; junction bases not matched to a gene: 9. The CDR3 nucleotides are TGTGCCATCAGAGGACAGGGGATGCACGAGCAGTACTTC. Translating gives CAIRGQGMHEQYF.

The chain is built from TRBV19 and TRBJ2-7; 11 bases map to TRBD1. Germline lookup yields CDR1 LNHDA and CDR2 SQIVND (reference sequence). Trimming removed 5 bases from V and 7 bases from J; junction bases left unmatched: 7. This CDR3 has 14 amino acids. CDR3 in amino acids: CASSSGQGAGEQYF. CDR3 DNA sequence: TGTGCCAGTAGTTCAGGACAGGGGGCTGGGGAGCAGTACTTC.

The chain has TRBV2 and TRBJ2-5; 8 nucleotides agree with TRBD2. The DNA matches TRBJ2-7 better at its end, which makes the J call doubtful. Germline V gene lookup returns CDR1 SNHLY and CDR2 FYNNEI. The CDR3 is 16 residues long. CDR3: CASRDLQAGALYEQYF. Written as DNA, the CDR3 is TGTGCCAGCAGGGACCTACAAGCGGGGGCCTTATACGAGCAGTACTTC.

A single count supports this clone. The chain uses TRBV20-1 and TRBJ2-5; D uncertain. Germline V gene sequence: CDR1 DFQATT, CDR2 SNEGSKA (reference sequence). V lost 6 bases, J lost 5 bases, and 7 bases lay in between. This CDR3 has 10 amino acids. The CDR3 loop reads CSAMLETQYF. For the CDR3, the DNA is TGCAGTGCCATGCTGGAGACCCAGTACTTC.

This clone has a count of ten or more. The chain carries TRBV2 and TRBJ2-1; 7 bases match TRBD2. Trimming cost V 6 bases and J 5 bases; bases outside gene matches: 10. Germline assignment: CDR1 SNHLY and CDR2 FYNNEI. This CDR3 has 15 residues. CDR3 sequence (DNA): TGTGCCAGCAGCTCCTTGGGAGGGTCCGACAATGAGCAGTTCTTC. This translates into CASSSLGGSDNEQFF.

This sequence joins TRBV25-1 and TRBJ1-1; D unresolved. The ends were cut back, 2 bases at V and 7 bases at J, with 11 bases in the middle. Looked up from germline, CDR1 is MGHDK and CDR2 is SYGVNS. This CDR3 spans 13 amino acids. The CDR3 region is CASSETVWGEAFF. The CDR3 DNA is TGTGCCAGCAGTGAAACAGTGTGGGGTGAAGCTTTCTTT. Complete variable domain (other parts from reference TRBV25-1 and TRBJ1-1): EADIYQTPRYLVIGTGKKITLECSQTMGHDKMYWYQQDPGMELHLIHYSYGVNSTEKGDLSSESTVSRIRTEHFPLTLESARPSHTSQYLCASSETVWGEAFFGQGTRLTVV.

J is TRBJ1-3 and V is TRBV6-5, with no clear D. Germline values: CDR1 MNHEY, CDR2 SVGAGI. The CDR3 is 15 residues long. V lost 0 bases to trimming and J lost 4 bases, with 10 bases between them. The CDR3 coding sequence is TGTGCCAGCAGTTACTCCCAAAGTCCGGGAAACACCATATATTTT. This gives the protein CASSYSQSPGNTIYF.

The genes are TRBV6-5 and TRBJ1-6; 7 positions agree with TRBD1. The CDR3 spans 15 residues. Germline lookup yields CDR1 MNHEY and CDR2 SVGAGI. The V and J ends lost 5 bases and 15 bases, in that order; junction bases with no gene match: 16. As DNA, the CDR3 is TGTGCCAGCAGTGGAGGAACAGGGGAGGTTTCTTTCCTCCACTTT. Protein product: CASSGGTGEVSFLHF.

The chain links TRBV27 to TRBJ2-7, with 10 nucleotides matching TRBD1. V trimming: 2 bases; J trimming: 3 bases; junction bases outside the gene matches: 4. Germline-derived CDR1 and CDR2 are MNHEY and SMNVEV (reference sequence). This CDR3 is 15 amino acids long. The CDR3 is CASSLRTGGFYEQYF. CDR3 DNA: TGTGCCAGCAGTTTACGGACAGGGGGTTTCTACGAGCAGTACTTC.

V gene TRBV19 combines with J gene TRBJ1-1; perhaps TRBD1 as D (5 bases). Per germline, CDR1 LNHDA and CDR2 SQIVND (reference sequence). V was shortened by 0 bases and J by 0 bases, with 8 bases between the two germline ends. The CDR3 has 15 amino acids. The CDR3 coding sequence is TGTGCCAGTAGTATAGAGGACAACGTGAACACTGAAGCTTTCTTT. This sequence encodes CASSIEDNVNTEAFF.

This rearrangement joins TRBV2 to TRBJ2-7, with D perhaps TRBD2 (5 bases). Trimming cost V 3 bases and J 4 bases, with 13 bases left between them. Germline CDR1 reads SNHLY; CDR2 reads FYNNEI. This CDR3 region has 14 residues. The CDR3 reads CASSDLGREYEQYF. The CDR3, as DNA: TGTGCCAGCAGTGATCTAGGACGGGAATACGAGCAGTACTTC.

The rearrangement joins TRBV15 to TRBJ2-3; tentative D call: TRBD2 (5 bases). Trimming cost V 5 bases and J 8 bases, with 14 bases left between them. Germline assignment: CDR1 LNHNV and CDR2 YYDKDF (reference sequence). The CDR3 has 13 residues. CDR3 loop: CATSLLRGATQYF. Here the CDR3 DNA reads TGTGCCACCAGCCTCCTACGGGGAGCTACGCAGTATTTT.

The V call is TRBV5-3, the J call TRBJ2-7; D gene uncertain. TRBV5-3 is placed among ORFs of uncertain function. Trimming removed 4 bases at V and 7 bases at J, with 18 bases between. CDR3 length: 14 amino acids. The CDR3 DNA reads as TGTGCCAGAAGCGTGAGACCCCAGGTGACGGAGCAGTACTTC. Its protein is CARSVRPQVTEQYF.

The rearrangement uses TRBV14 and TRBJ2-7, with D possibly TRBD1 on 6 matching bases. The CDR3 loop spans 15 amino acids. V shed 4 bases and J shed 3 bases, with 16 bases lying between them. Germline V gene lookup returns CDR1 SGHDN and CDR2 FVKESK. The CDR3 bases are TGTGCCAGCAGCCTTCGGGACACGGTGATCTACGAGCAGTACTTC. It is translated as CASSLRDTVIYEQYF.

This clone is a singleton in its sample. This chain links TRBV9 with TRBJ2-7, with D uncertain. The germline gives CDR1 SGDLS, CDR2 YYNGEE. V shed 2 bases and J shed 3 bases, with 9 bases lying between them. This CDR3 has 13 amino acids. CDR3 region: CASSVTESYEQYF. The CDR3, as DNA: TGTGCCAGCAGCGTTACCGAAAGCTACGAGCAGTACTTC.

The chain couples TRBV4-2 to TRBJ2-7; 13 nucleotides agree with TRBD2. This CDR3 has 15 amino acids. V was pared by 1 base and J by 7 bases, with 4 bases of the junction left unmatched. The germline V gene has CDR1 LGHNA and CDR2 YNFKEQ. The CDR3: CASSQGLAGGLEQYF. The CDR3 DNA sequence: TGTGCCAGCAGCCAAGGACTAGCGGGAGGTCTAGAGCAGTACTTC.

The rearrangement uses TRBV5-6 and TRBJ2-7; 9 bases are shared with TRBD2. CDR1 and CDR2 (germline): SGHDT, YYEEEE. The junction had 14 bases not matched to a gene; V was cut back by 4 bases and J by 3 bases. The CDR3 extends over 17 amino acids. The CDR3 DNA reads TGTGCCAGCAGCGCGGGAGGGGACAGCGATTTGTTCTACGAGCAGTACTTC. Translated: CASSAGGDSDLFYEQYF.